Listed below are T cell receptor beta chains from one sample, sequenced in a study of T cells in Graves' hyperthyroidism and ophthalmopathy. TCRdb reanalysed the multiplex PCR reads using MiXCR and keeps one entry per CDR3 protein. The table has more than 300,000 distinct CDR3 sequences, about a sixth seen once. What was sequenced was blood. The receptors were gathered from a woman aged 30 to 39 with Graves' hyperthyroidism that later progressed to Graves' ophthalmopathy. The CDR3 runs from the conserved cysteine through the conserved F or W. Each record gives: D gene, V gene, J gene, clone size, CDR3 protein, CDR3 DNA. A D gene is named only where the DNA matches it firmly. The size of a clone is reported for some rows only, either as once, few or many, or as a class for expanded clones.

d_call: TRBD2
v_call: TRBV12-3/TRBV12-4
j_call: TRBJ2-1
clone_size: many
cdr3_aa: CASSTSGRESGFYNEQFF
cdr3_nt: TGTGCCAGCAGCACCTCAGGGCGGGAGTCTGGCTTCTACAATGAGCAGTTCTTC

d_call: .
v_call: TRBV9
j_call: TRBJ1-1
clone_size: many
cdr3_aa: CASSADGADMNTEAFF
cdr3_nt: TGTGCCAGCAGCGCGGACGGGGCGGACATGAACACTGAAGCTTTCTTT

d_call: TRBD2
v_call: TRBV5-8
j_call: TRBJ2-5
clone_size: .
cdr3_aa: CASSPRGRQGTQYF
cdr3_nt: TGTGCCAGCAGCCCGCGGGGGAGGCAAGGGACCCAGTACTTC

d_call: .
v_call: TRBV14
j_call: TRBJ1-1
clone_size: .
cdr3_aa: CASNPLSGTEAFF
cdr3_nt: TGTGCCAGCAACCCACTCTCGGGCACTGAAGCTTTCTTT

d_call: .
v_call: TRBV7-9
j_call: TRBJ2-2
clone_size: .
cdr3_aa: CASSLVALTGELFF
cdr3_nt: TGTGCCAGCAGCTTAGTAGCCCTCACCGGGGAGCTGTTTTTT

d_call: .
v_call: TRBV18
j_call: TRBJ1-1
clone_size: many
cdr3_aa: CASSPPGTGTVTEAFF
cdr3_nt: TGTGCCAGCTCACCACCAGGAACAGGGACGGTAACTGAAGCTTTCTTT

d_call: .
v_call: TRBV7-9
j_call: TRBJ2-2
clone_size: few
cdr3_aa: CASAPVGSYGELFF
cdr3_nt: TGTGCCAGCGCCCCGGTGGGTTCGTACGGGGAGCTGTTTTTT

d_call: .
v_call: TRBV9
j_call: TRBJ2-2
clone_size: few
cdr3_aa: CASSVDGVNTGELFF
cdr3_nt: TGTGCCAGCAGCGTAGACGGGGTGAACACCGGGGAGCTGTTTTTT

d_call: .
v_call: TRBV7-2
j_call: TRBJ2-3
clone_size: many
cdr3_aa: CASSYAQLGDTQYF
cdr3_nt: TGTGCCAGCAGCTACGCGCAGCTGGGGGATACGCAGTATTTT

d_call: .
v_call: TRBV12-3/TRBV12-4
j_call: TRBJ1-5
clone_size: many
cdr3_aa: CASSWVGNQPQHF
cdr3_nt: TGTGCCAGCAGTTGGGTGGGGAATCAGCCCCAGCATTTT

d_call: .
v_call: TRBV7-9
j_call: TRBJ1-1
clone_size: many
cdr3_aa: CASRPRAGTEAFF
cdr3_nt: TGTGCCAGCAGGCCGCGAGCAGGGACTGAAGCTTTCTTT

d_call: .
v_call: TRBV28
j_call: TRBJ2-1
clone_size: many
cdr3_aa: CASSPPKGHHNEQFF
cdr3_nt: TGTGCCAGCAGTCCGCCTAAAGGACACCACAATGAGCAGTTCTTC

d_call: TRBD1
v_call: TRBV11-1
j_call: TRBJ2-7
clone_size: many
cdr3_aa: CASSLAQGSYEQYF
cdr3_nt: TGTGCCAGCAGCTTAGCACAGGGGTCCTACGAGCAGTACTTC

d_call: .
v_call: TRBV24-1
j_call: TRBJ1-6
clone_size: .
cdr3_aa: CATSEARRPPRSPLHF
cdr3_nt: TGTGCCACCAGTGAGGCACGTCGCCCCCCTCGTTCACCCCTCCACTTT

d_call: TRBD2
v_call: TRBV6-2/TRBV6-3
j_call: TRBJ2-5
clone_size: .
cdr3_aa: CASSAPGLAGGWAHF
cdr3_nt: TGTGCCAGCAGCGCGCCGGGACTAGCGGGAGGCTGGGCCCACTTC

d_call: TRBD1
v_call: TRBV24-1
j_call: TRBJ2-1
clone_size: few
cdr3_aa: CATSEPDRGGYNEQFF
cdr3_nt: TGTGCCACCAGTGAACCTGACAGGGGGGGATACAATGAGCAGTTCTTC

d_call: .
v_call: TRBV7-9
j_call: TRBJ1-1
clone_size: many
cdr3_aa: CASSPPARTVNTEAFF
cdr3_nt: TGTGCCAGCAGCCCCCCGGCACGGACGGTTAACACTGAAGCTTTCTTT

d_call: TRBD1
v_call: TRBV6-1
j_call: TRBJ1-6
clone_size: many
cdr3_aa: CASSYSRTGWDSPLHF
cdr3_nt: TGTGCCAGCAGTTACTCCCGGACAGGGTGGGATTCACCCCTCCACTTT

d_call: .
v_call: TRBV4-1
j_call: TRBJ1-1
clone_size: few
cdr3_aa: CASSHAQGRVEAFF
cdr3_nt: TGCGCCAGCAGCCATGCACAGGGACGAGTGGAAGCTTTCTTT

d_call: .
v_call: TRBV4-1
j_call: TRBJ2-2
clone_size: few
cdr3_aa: CASSHRPGPPDTGELFF
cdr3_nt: TGCGCCAGCAGCCATAGACCGGGACCCCCGGACACCGGGGAGCTGTTTTTT

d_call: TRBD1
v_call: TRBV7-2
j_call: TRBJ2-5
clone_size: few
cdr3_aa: CASRNNRGLETQYF
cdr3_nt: TGTGCCAGCAGAAACAACAGGGGGCTGGAGACCCAGTACTTC

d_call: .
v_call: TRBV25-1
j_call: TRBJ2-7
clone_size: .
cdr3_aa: CASSVNYEQYF
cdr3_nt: TGTGCCAGCAGTGTCAACTACGAGCAGTACTTC

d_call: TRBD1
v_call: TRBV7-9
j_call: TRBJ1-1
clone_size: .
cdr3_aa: CASSLSSGGATEAFF
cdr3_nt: TGTGCCAGCAGCTTATCGTCAGGGGGGGCCACTGAAGCTTTCTTT

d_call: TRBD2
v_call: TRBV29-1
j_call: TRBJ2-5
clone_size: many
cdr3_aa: CSVRGSGRSETQYF
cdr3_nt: TGCAGCGTTCGGGGTAGCGGGAGGTCAGAGACCCAGTACTTC

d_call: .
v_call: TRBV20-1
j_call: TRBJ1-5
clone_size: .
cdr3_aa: CNAKRQNNQPQHF
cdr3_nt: TGCAATGCTAAGCGACAGAACAATCAGCCCCAGCATTTT

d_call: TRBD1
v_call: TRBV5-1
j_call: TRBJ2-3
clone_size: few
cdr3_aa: CASSRKTGEKRADTQYF
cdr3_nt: TGCGCCAGCAGCCGTAAAACAGGGGAAAAACGGGCAGATACGCAGTATTTT

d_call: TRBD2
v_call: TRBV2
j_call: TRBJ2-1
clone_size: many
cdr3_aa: CASSEGTSGRSYNEQFF
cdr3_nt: TGTGCCAGCAGTGAGGGGACTAGCGGGAGGTCCTACAATGAGCAGTTCTTC

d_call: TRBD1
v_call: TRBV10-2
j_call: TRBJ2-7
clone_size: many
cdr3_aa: CASREQGVTYEQYF
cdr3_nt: TGCGCCAGCAGGGAACAGGGGGTGACCTACGAGCAGTACTTC

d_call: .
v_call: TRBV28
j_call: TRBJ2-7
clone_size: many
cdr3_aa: CASSLGPGKGSYEQYF
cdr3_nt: TGTGCCAGCAGCTTAGGACCGGGGAAAGGCTCCTACGAGCAGTACTTC

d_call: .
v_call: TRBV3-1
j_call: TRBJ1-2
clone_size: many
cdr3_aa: CASSQDRIVRGSHIGYTF
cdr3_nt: TGTGCCAGCAGCCAAGACCGGATTGTCCGGGGGAGTCATATCGGCTACACCTTC